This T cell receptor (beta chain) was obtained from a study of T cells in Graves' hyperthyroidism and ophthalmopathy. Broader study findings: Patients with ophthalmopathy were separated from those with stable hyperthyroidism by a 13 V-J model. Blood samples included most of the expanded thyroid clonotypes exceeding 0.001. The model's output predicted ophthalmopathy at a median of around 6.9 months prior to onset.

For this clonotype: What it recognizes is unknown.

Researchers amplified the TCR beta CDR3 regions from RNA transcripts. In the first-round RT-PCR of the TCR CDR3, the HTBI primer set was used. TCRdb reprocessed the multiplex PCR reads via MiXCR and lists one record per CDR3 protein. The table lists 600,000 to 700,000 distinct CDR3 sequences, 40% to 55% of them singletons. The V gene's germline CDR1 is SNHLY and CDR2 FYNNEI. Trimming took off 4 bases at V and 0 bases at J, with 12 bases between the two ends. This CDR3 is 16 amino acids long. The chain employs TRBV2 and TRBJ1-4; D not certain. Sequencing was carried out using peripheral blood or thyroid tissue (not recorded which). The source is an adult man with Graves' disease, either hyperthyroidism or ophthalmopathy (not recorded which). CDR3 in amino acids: CASSVGRVATNEKLFF. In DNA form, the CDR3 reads TGTGCCAGCAGTGTTGGGAGGGTCGCAACTAATGAAAAACTGTTTTTT.